This T cell receptor (beta chain) was obtained from a study of early stage breast cancer tumors. Clones were read by immunoSEQ multiplex PCR, and TCRdb kept only the in-frame ones, dropping some. The table shows about 36,000 clones, with about 68% occurring only once. Sequenced sample: blood. The origin of this receptor is a person in their 60s with breast cancer.

In DNA form, the CDR3 reads TGTGCCAGCAGTTCCAGGGCTACGGGACAGCTTGCTGGAAACACCATATATTTT. As protein: CASSSRATGQLAGNTIYF. The chain couples TRBV28 to TRBJ1-3; 7 nucleotides match TRBD1. Germline-derived CDR1 and CDR2 are MDHEN and SYDVKM. The CDR3 consists of 18 residues. The trim removed 4 bases at V and 2 bases at J, leaving 14 bases unmatched.